This TCR beta chain emerged from a study of CD8 T cells in ankylosing spondylitis. Quantitative 5'-RACE was performed with molecular barcodes, and it yielded the TCR beta libraries. TCRdb passed the 5' RACE reads through MiXCR, listing each CDR3 protein once. The sample contains under 400,000 distinct CDR3 sequences, more than 9% of which appear only once. The V end was cut by 5 bases, the J end by 10 bases, with 12 bases between. The length of the CDR3 is 12 residues. The rearrangement links TRBV12-3 or TRBV12-4 to TRBJ2-1, with D tentatively TRBD2 (5 bases). Sequenced input: blood, either unsorted or a sorted T cell fraction (not recorded which). This clonotype was obtained from a female donor with ankylosing spondylitis or in good health (not recorded which). The CDR3 loop reads CASSLSGWEQFF. The CDR3 DNA is TGTGCCAGCAGTCTGAGCGGCTGGGAGCAGTTCTTC.